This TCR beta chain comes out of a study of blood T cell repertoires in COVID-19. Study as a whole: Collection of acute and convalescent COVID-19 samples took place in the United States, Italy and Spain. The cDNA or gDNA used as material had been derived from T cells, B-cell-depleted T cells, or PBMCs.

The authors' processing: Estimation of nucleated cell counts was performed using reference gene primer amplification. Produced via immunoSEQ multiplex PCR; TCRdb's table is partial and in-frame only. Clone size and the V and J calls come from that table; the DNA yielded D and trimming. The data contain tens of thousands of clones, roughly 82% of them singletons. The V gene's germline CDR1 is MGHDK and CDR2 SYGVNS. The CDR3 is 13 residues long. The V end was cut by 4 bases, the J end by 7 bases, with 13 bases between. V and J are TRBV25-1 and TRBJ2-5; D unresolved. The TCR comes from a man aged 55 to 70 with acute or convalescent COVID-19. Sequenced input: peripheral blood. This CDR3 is CASSGSGTATQYF. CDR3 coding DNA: TGTGCCAGCAGTGGCTCTGGTACAGCGACCCAGTACTTC.